These 26 T cell receptor beta chains were sequenced from one sample in a study of spatial heterogeneity in lung cancer. From the 5' RACE reads, TCRdb called clonotypes with MiXCR, one entry per CDR3 protein. The repertoire includes over 14,000 distinct CDR3 sequences, roughly 4% of them detected once, and 9.8% sits in the top ten. The time point is: sample taken at primary tumor resection. This specimen consisted of normal lung tissue next to the tumor, obtained at surgery. These receptors were taken from a male donor with early-stage non-small cell lung cancer.

This clonotype ranks as medium-sized. The library was prepared for alpha chains; this beta chain is a stray read, so its frequency means little. The V and J genes are TRBV5-6 and TRBJ2-1; TRBD2 matches 7 bases. This CDR3 is 15 amino acids long. The J segment lost 4 bases and the V segment lost 3 bases, leaving 7 bases of the junction unmatched. CDR1 is SGHDT and CDR2 is YYEEEE in the germline V gene. In nucleotides, the CDR3 is TGTGCCAGCAGCTCGCCCCAGCGGGGTTACAATGAGCAGTTCTTC. This translates into CASSSPQRGYNEQFF.

This clonotype came up many times. With the library built for alpha chains, this beta chain is off target and its frequency is not meaningful. The chain couples TRBV28 to TRBJ2-7; D call uncertain. With 5 bases removed from V and 4 bases from J, the gap between germline ends came to 9 bases. Per the germline V gene, CDR1 is MDHEN and CDR2 is SYDVKM. The CDR3 spans 12 residues. The CDR3 sequence is CASSPLDYEQYF. For the CDR3, the DNA is TGTGCCAGCAGTCCTCTAGATTACGAGCAGTACTTC.

This clonotype was seen many times. This beta chain is a stray read from a library made for alpha chains; its abundance is not meaningful. The V gene is TRBV20-1, the J gene TRBJ2-2; no firm D call. Trimming took off 6 bases at V and 3 bases at J, with 11 bases between the two ends. Germline CDR1 and CDR2: DFQATT and SNEGSKA (reference sequence). CDR3 size: 13 residues. The CDR3 coding sequence is TGCAGTGCCGCACGAATTGACACCGGGGAGCTGTTTTTT. Its translation is CSAARIDTGELFF.

By share of the sample, this clonotype is medium-sized. Being off target in a library aimed at alpha chains, this beta chain has a size of little meaning. V and J are TRBV7-9 and TRBJ1-2; D perhaps matches TRBD1 (6 bases). V lost 5 bases and J lost 7, with 17 bases in between. CDR1 and CDR2 (germline): SEHNR, FQNEAQ (reference sequence). The CDR3 is made up of 14 amino acids. The CDR3 DNA follows: TGTGCCAGCAGCCGACAGGTTCCGCAGTTTGGCTACACCTTC. Translated, it gives CASSRQVPQFGYTF.

In this sample, this clonotype turned up many times. Found in a library prepared for alpha chains, this beta chain is an off-target read, and its abundance has little meaning. The chain is built from TRBV29-1 and TRBJ1-2; 8 positions match TRBD1. This CDR3 spans 12 amino acids. The trim removed 6 bases at V and 4 bases at J, leaving 4 bases unmatched. Looked up from germline, CDR1 is SQVTM and CDR2 is ANQGSEA. The CDR3 nucleotides read TGCAGCGTGGGACAGGCCGGCTATGGCTACACCTTC. This sequence encodes CSVGQAGYGYTF. Complete variable domain (other parts from reference TRBV29-1 and TRBJ1-2): SAVISQKPSRDICQRGTSLTIQCQVDSQVTMMFWYRQQPGQSLTLIATANQGSEATYESGFVIDKFPISRPNLTFSTLTVSNMSPEDSSIYLCSVGQAGYGYTFGSGTRLTVV.

This clonotype occurred many times. Found in a library prepared for alpha chains, this beta chain is an off-target read, and its abundance has little meaning. The chain carries TRBV20-1 and TRBJ2-1, with 10 positions matching TRBD2. After removal of 5 bases from V and 0 bases from J, the junction contained 10 bases not matched to a gene. The CDR3 length is 17 residues. Germline V gene lookup returns CDR1 DFQATT and CDR2 SNEGSKA (reference sequence). The CDR3 coding sequence is TGCAGTGCTCGTCCAGTAGCGGGAGGAACCTCCTACAATGAGCAGTTCTTC. This codes for CSARPVAGGTSYNEQFF.

This clonotype was found many times. The size of this beta chain means little, since it is a stray read in a library made for alpha chains. The rearrangement uses TRBV18 and TRBJ1-3; perhaps TRBD1 as D (5 bases). The CDR3 length is 17 residues. Between the trimmed V and J ends, which lost 1 base and 4 bases, there was a span of 17 bases. Germline CDR1 is KGHSH and CDR2 is LQKENI. CDR3 loop: CASSPQSGIASGNTIYF. The CDR3, as DNA: TGTGCCAGCTCACCACAGTCAGGGATCGCTTCGGGAAACACCATATATTTT. The whole variable domain, remainder taken from reference TRBV18 and TRBJ1-3, is NAGVMQNPRHLVRRRGQEARLRCSPMKGHSHVYWYRQLPEEGLKFMVYLQKENIIDESGMPKERFSAEFPKEGPSILRIQQVVRGDSAAYFCASSPQSGIASGNTIYFGEGSWLTVV.

In this sample, this clonotype turned up many times. This beta chain is off target for a library built for alpha chains, so its abundance means little. This chain connects TRBV11-3 to TRBJ2-1; 9 positions match TRBD2. Germline V CDR1 and CDR2: SGHNT, YENEEA. The CDR3 length is 16 residues. Germline trimming cut 0 bases from V and 6 bases from J; bases unmatched to any gene: 6. CDR3 coding DNA: TGTGCCAGCAGCTTAGATTCTGGACTAGCGTTCAATGAGCAGTTCTTC. Residues: CASSLDSGLAFNEQFF.

The sample holds many counts of this clonotype. Found in a library prepared for alpha chains, this beta chain is an off-target read, and its abundance has little meaning. The CDR3 protein is CASSLRDPGTEAFF. The CDR3 DNA follows: TGCGCCAGCAGCTTACGGGACCCGGGTACTGAAGCTTTCTTT. The V and J genes are TRBV5-1 and TRBJ1-1, with D possibly TRBD1 on 5 matching bases. The CDR3 totals 14 residues. Per germline, CDR1 SGHRS and CDR2 YFSETQ. The V gene lost 2 bases and the J gene lost 5 bases, with 13 bases spanning the gap.

Regarding this clonotype: This beta chain appears as a stray read in a library generated for alpha chains; its size is not informative. In DNA, the CDR3 is TGTGCCAGCACCTCCCCGCGGAGGGGGGCCTACGAGCAGTACTTC. It is translated as CASTSPRRGAYEQYF. The rearrangement uses TRBV6-2 or TRBV6-3 and TRBJ2-7; either TRBD1 or TRBD2 may fit D (6 bases each). Trimming cost V 7 bases and J 2 bases, with 18 bases left between them. This CDR3 has 15 residues. Germline values: CDR1 MNHEY, CDR2 SVGEGT.

This clonotype was seen at least ten times. This beta chain is an off-target read within a library intended for alpha chains, so its frequency means little. V and J are TRBV6-1 and TRBJ1-5, with TRBD1 as a possible D gene (5 bases). Germline V gene lookup returns CDR1 MNHNS and CDR2 SASEGT. Trimming shortened V by 2 bases and J by 6 bases, and 11 bases separated the two germline ends. This CDR3 comprises 14 residues. The CDR3 DNA sequence: TGTGCCAGCAGTGAACTGGGGGTTAGTCAGCCCCAGCATTTT. It translates to CASSELGVSQPQHF.

Judged by abundance, this clonotype is medium-sized. Because this beta chain is a stray read in a library intended to capture alpha chains, its abundance should not be given much weight. The J gene is TRBJ2-7, the V gene TRBV2; 13 bases fit TRBD2. CDR1 and CDR2 from the germline V gene are SNHLY and FYNNEI. CDR3 length equals 16 residues. Trimming at V came to 5 bases and at J to 3 bases, leaving 7 bases not matched to a gene. The CDR3 spells CASSLGLAGTGYEQYF. CDR3 nucleotide sequence: TGTGCCAGCAGTCTGGGACTAGCGGGGACTGGCTACGAGCAGTACTTC. The variable domain in full, with the rest retrieved from reference TRBV2 and TRBJ2-7, is EPEVTQTPSHQVTQMGQEVILRCVPISNHLYFYWYRQILGQKVEFLVSFYNNEISEKSEIFDDQFSVERPDGSNFTLKIRSTKLEDSAMYFCASSLGLAGTGYEQYFGPGTRLTVT.

This clonotype was seen ten or more times. This beta chain is an unintended read in a library built for alpha chains; its size means little. The J gene is TRBJ2-7, the V gene TRBV27; D call uncertain. The ends were cut back, 0 bases at V and 12 bases at J, with 9 bases in the middle. This CDR3 spans 11 amino acids. Germline V gene sequence: CDR1 MNHEY, CDR2 SMNVEV (reference sequence). The CDR3, as DNA: TGTGCCAGCAGTTTATCAGGATCCCTGTACTTC. Its translation: CASSLSGSLYF.

This clonotype came up many times. At one of its ends the junction is not consistent with the germline gene, which may arise from a read error. Since it is a stray read in a library aimed at alpha chains, this beta chain has a size that is not meaningful. The chain couples TRBV7-7 to TRBJ2-3; possibly TRBD2 for D (6 bases). The CDR3 contains 14 residues. The germline V gene has CDR1 SSHAT and CDR2 FNYEAQ (reference sequence). CDR3: CASSPLAHTDTQYF. CDR3 nucleotide sequence: TGTGCTAGCAGCCCTCTAGCGCATACAGATACGCAGTATTTT. The complete variable domain, with remaining parts taken from reference TRBV7-7 and TRBJ2-3, reads GAGVSQSPRYKVTKRGQDVTLRCDPISSHATLYWYQQALGQGPEFLTYFNYEAQPDKSGLPSDRFSAERPEGSISTLTIQRTEQRDSAMYRCASSPLAHTDTQYFGPGTRLTVL.

This clonotype showed up many times. A library made for alpha chains picked up this beta chain off target, so its size means little. The V gene is TRBV20-1, the J gene TRBJ2-7, with TRBD2 as a possible D gene (5 bases). CDR1 DFQATT and CDR2 SNEGSKA come from the germline V gene (reference sequence). V gave up 3 bases and J gave up 0 bases, with 9 bases separating them. The CDR3 spans 13 residues. CDR3 nucleotides: TGCAGTGCTAGGGTAGGGAGCTCCTACGAGCAGTACTTC. Translating it yields CSARVGSSYEQYF.

This clonotype was observed many times. Found in a library prepared for alpha chains, this beta chain is an off-target read, and its abundance has little meaning. The chain carries TRBV18 and TRBJ1-2, with TRBD1 as a possible D gene (5 bases). This CDR3 is 15 amino acids long. V was cut by 0 bases and J by 4 bases, with 12 bases left in between. The germline gives CDR1 KGHSH, CDR2 LQKENI. The CDR3: CASSPPRGGGYGYTF. CDR3 nucleotide sequence: TGTGCCAGCTCACCACCGAGGGGAGGAGGCTATGGCTACACCTTC.

This clonotype was counted ten times or more. With the library built for alpha chains, this beta chain is off target and its frequency is not meaningful. The genes are TRBV18 and TRBJ1-2; the D gene is possibly TRBD1 (6 bases). Germline V gene lookup returns CDR1 KGHSH and CDR2 LQKENI. CDR3 length: 14 amino acids. The V gene lost 6 bases and the J gene lost 3 bases, with 14 bases spanning the gap. The CDR3 DNA is TGTGCCAGCTCCCCCTCGACAGGAGACTATGGCTACACCTTC. It specifies CASSPSTGDYGYTF.

This clonotype was counted ten times or more. The size of this beta chain means little, since it is a stray read in a library made for alpha chains. The chain uses TRBV12-3 or TRBV12-4 and TRBJ2-1; no definite D call. The ends were cut back, 6 bases at V and 0 bases at J, with 9 bases in the middle. This CDR3 spans 14 amino acids. This chain's CDR3 is CASRGVSSYNEQFF. The CDR3 DNA sequence: TGTGCCAGCAGGGGCGTGAGCTCCTACAATGAGCAGTTCTTC.

This clonotype has ten or more counts. Because the library targeted alpha chains, this beta chain is an off-target read whose size means little. V usage is TRBV5-8 and J usage is TRBJ2-2, with 11 nucleotides matching TRBD2. Trimming took 4 bases from V and 4 from J; bases not matched to a gene: 6. Germline CDR1 SGHTS, CDR2 YDEGEE. This CDR3 has 16 amino acids. CDR3 sequence (DNA): TGTGCCAGCAGCCCCGGGACTAGCGGACCCACCGGGGAGCTGTTTTTT. Amino acid sequence: CASSPGTSGPTGELFF.

This clonotype turned up a few times. This beta chain is a stray read from a library made for alpha chains; its abundance is not meaningful. The chain links TRBV7-2 to TRBJ1-1; D remains unclear. Germline CDR1 SGHTA, CDR2 FQGNSA. The length of the CDR3 is 14 residues. The V end lost 8 bases, the J end lost 4 bases, and 17 bases lay between the germline ends. The CDR3 nucleotides read TGTGCCAGCTCGCCCCGCGGAGGGCTCACTGAAGCTTTCTTT. It encodes CASSPRGGLTEAFF. Looking up the rest from reference TRBV7-2 and TRBJ1-1 gives the full variable domain: GAGVSQSPSNKVTEKGKDVELRCDPISGHTALYWYRQSLGQGLEFLIYFQGNSAPDKSGLPSDRFSAERTGGSVSTLTIQRTQQEDSAVYLCASSPRGGLTEAFFGQGTRLTVV.

This clonotype is deemed medium-sized. A library made for alpha chains picked up this beta chain off target, so its size means little. The chain joins TRBV5-1 to TRBJ2-7, with D perhaps matching TRBD2 (5 bases). The length of the CDR3 is 14 residues. Germline lookup yields CDR1 SGHRS and CDR2 YFSETQ. Trimming cost V 0 bases and J 9 bases, with 16 bases left between them. The CDR3 protein is CASSLGVAGQRQYF. In nucleotides, the CDR3 is TGCGCCAGCAGCTTGGGAGTGGCGGGCCAGCGGCAGTACTTC.

This clonotype was detected ten times or more. For a library built for alpha chains, this beta chain is a stray read; little rests on its size. The chain is built from TRBV28 and TRBJ2-7; a weak D match, TRBD2 (6 bases). The CDR3 covers 14 residues. V was pared by 3 bases and J by 5 bases, with 14 bases between. In germline, CDR1 is MDHEN, CDR2 SYDVKM. The CDR3 is CASSLVAGLHEQYF. The CDR3 bases are TGTGCCAGCAGTTTGGTGGCGGGGCTCCACGAGCAGTACTTC.

The sample holds many counts of this clonotype. Because the library targeted alpha chains, this beta chain is an off-target read whose size means little. The V gene is TRBV5-1, the J gene TRBJ2-7; 12 bases map to TRBD1. Germline V gene lookup returns CDR1 SGHRS and CDR2 YFSETQ. The CDR3 is made up of 16 amino acids. V shed 5 bases, J shed 6 bases, and the junction held 12 bases outside the gene matches. This CDR3 reads CASRPTTGQGAFEQYF. Here the CDR3 DNA reads TGCGCCAGCAGACCCACTACGGGACAGGGGGCTTTCGAGCAGTACTTC.

This clonotype appeared many times. The library was built for alpha chains, so this beta chain is an off-target read and its size means little. The rearrangement uses TRBV11-3 and TRBJ2-3, with 8 bases that match TRBD2. Germline assignment: CDR1 SGHNT and CDR2 YENEEA. The J segment lost 3 bases and the V segment lost 5 bases, leaving 13 bases of the junction unmatched. This CDR3 has 17 amino acids. In DNA form, the CDR3 reads TGTGCCAGCAGCCCCCAGGTGGGGACGGGAGGGACAGATACGCAGTATTTT. It encodes CASSPQVGTGGTDTQYF.

This clonotype was counted many times. This beta chain is an unintended read in a library built for alpha chains; its size means little. The rearrangement links TRBV5-5 to TRBJ2-3, with 7 bases identical to TRBD2. This CDR3 is built from 15 residues. Germline V gene lookup returns CDR1 SGHKS and CDR2 YYEKEE (reference sequence). The ends lost 6 bases at V and 2 bases at J; junction bases unmatched: 9. The CDR3, as DNA: TGTGCCAGCACCCTTCCGGGAGGAATCACAGATACGCAGTATTTT. Translation: CASTLPGGITDTQYF.

This clonotype was counted ten times or more. This beta chain was picked up by a library intended for alpha chains and is off target, so its count carries little meaning. CDR3 in amino acids: CASSRDRAENTEAFF. CDR3 DNA: TGTGCCAGCAGCCGGGACAGGGCAGAGAACACTGAAGCTTTCTTT. The chain employs TRBV7-8 and TRBJ1-1, with 9 nucleotides matching TRBD1. Germline V lookup: CDR1 SGHVS, CDR2 FQNEAQ. This CDR3 contains 15 residues. Trimming cost V 5 bases and J 1 base; bases outside gene matches: 5.